The sequence of this T cell receptor (beta chain) was determined in a study of control samples from healthy donors and cancer patients. The CDR3 length is 15 residues. Germline loops: CDR1 LNHDA, CDR2 SQIVND (reference sequence). The ends were cut back, 5 bases at V and 4 bases at J, with 14 bases in the middle. Sequencing used immunoSEQ multiplex PCR; TCRdb keeps in-frame clones, though not all of them. The sample has more than 100,000 clones, more than 85% seen once. The chain uses TRBV19 and TRBJ2-2, with D tentatively TRBD1 (6 bases). The clonotype was recovered from a woman aged 18 to 35 in good health. Sequenced: blood. The chain's CDR3 is CASSQDRQGTGELFF. CDR3 in DNA: TGTGCCAGTAGTCAAGACAGGCAAGGCACCGGGGAGCTGTTTTTT.